The 13 T cell receptor beta chains presented below share a single source sample, sequenced in a study of blood T cells in healthy people across ages. It was with a sample-barcoded 5' primer and a J-beta primer mix that a second PCR of about 6 to 12 cycles was run. Via MiXCR, TCRdb re-called the 5' RACE reads, giving one row per CDR3 protein. The sample gives around 650,000 distinct CDR3 sequences, less than 45% of which show up once; 25% to 35% is in the top ten. The source material was blood. Every receptor here comes from a man older than 75 in good health.

This clonotype has more than one count but fewer than ten. The chain joins TRBV4-3 to TRBJ2-6; 11 nucleotides align to TRBD1. The length of the CDR3 is 18 residues. Germline assignment: CDR1 LGHNA and CDR2 YSLEER. V was clipped by 2 bases and J by 3 bases; unmatched bases: 6. The CDR3 loop is CASSQSGQGVGGANVLTF. As DNA, the CDR3 is TGCGCCAGCAGCCAATCGGGACAGGGGGTTGGTGGGGCCAACGTCCTGACTTTC.

This sequence joins TRBV18 and TRBJ2-5, with a weak D call TRBD2 (6 bases). V lost 4 bases and J 1 base, leaving 10 bases between the germline ends. From germline, CDR1 is KGHSH and CDR2 LQKENI. The CDR3 runs to 14 residues. Written as DNA, the CDR3 is TGTGCCAGCTCACTGCGGGACGGCCAAGAGACCCAGTACTTC. Amino acid sequence: CASSLRDGQETQYF.

The CDR3 protein is CASSLARQGYGYTF. CDR3 nucleotides: TGTGCCAGCAGCTTAGCACGACAGGGCTATGGCTACACCTTC. This rearrangement joins TRBV7-2 to TRBJ1-2; TRBD1 aligns across 7 bases. The CDR3 sequence is 14 residues long. In germline, CDR1 is SGHTA, CDR2 FQGNSA. V lost 0 bases and J lost 4; bases outside the gene matches: 2. Variable domain in full (rest from reference TRBV7-2 and TRBJ1-2): GAGVSQSPSNKVTEKGKDVELRCDPISGHTALYWYRQSLGQGLEFLIYFQGNSAPDKSGLPSDRFSAERTGGSVSTLTIQRTQQEDSAVYLCASSLARQGYGYTFGSGTRLTVV.

This clonotype has just a few counts. The chain has TRBV5-1 and TRBJ2-1, with D possibly matching TRBD1 (6 bases). Per the germline V gene, CDR1 is SGHRS and CDR2 is YFSETQ. Trimming cost V 0 bases and J 4 bases, with 14 bases left between them. The length of the CDR3 is 16 residues. CDR3 nucleotides: TGCGCCAGCAGCTTGGAATGGGGCCAGGGGTACAATGAGCAGTTCTTC. It yields the protein CASSLEWGQGYNEQFF.

The chain couples TRBV18 to TRBJ2-3; D is ambiguous. V was shortened by 8 bases and J by 4 bases, with 10 bases between the two germline ends. CDR1 is KGHSH and CDR2 is LQKENI in the germline V gene. The CDR3 consists of 12 residues. CDR3 coding DNA: TGTGCCAGCGCCCCGGCATCAGATACGCAGTATTTT. This translates into CASAPASDTQYF.

The chain carries TRBV29-1 and TRBJ2-6; 10 bases are a match to TRBD1. The CDR3 is 15 residues long. V gave up 7 bases and J gave up 2 bases; unmatched junction bases: 5. Looked up from germline, CDR1 is SQVTM and CDR2 is ANQGSEA. The CDR3 is CSAGTGVAGANVLTF. The CDR3 region has the DNA TGCAGCGCGGGGACAGGGGTGGCTGGGGCCAACGTCCTGACTTTC.

This clonotype was detected ten times or more. The chain uses TRBV6-2 or TRBV6-3 and TRBJ2-7, with 10 bases aligning to TRBD1. Germline loops: CDR1 MNHEY, CDR2 SVGEGT. The CDR3 length is 14 residues. Trimming cost V 6 bases and J 5 bases; bases outside gene matches: 7. The CDR3 sequence is CASRRDRGPHEQYF. DNA of the CDR3: TGTGCCAGCAGAAGGGACAGGGGCCCCCACGAGCAGTACTTC.

The chain links TRBV20-1 to TRBJ1-5, with no clear D. CDR1 is DFQATT and CDR2 is SNEGSKA in the germline V gene (reference sequence). V was clipped by 0 bases and J by 4 bases, with 13 bases between them. CDR3 length: 15 residues. DNA of the CDR3: TGCAGTGCTAGAGATCGTGGGCCTACTAATCAGCCCCAGCATTTT. This encodes CSARDRGPTNQPQHF.

The chain carries TRBV4-3 and TRBJ2-3, with D perhaps TRBD1 or TRBD2 (8 bases each). The CDR3 contains 17 residues. V lost 8 bases and J 9 bases, leaving 30 bases between the germline ends. CDR1 and CDR2 (germline): LGHNA, YSLEER. The CDR3 region is CASQAPQGAGGGPTQYF. The DNA of the CDR3 is TGCGCCAGCCAAGCCCCTCAGGGGGCGGGAGGAGGACCGACGCAGTATTTT.

V gene TRBV4-1 combines with J gene TRBJ1-2, with 10 bases identical to TRBD1. Germline lookup yields CDR1 MGHRA and CDR2 YSYEKL. Germline trimming cut 2 bases from V and 6 bases from J; bases unmatched to any gene: 9. This CDR3 contains 16 residues. The CDR3 DNA reads TGCGCCAGCAGCCAACCCGACAGGGGGCAATCGGATGGCTACACCTTC. This sequence encodes CASSQPDRGQSDGYTF.

On this clonotype itself: One end of the junction fails to match germline, which may point to a read error. The V and J genes are TRBV7-9 and TRBJ2-6; 9 bases match TRBD2. This CDR3 has 17 amino acids. The germline gives CDR1 SEHNR, CDR2 FQNEAQ (reference sequence). CDR3 sequence reads: CARERLAEISGADVLTF. The CDR3 DNA reads TGTGCCAGGGAACGACTAGCGGAGATCTCTGGGGCCGACGTCCTGACTTTC.

This clonotype was observed once. V and J are TRBV7-3 and TRBJ2-1, with TRBD2 matching over 14 bases. V trimming: 5 bases; J trimming: 5 bases; junction bases outside the gene matches: 17. Germline V lookup: CDR1 SGHTA, CDR2 FQGTGA. There are 20 residues in the CDR3. CDR3 in amino acids: CASSPRLAGGPGGGNNEQFF. CDR3 nucleotides: TGTGCCAGCAGCCCTCGACTAGCGGGAGGGCCGGGGGGAGGGAACAATGAGCAGTTCTTC.

This sequence joins TRBV30 and TRBJ2-2, with 8 bases fitting TRBD1. The V and J ends lost 1 base and 7 bases, in that order; junction bases with no gene match: 5. CDR3 length: 14 residues. The V gene's germline CDR1 is GTSNPN and CDR2 SVGIG (reference sequence). The CDR3: CAWSGQGKIGELFF. The CDR3 DNA follows: TGTGCCTGGAGTGGACAGGGGAAGATCGGGGAGCTGTTTTTT.